The 13 T cell receptor beta chains listed next were all sequenced from one sample in a study of T-cell memory formation after mild COVID-19. TCRdb reprocessed the 5' RACE reads with MiXCR, giving one entry per CDR3 protein. In the table there are fewer than 75,000 distinct CDR3 sequences, 12% of which are singletons. The specimen sequenced was PBMCs or a T cell subset sorted from them (not recorded which). The source of these receptors is a man aged 18 to 29 who had mild COVID-19 (a few samples of this study predate the infection). Cell type and time point are not known.

This chain connects TRBV4-2 to TRBJ1-3, with D tentatively TRBD1 (5 bases). Germline CDR1 is LGHNA and CDR2 is YNFKEQ. V was trimmed by 4 bases and J by 0 bases, leaving 10 bases between them. The CDR3 covers 15 residues. CDR3 nucleotides: TGTGCCAGCAGCCCGGGACGGAACTCTGGAAACACCATATATTTT. Translating it yields CASSPGRNSGNTIYF.

Comments on this clonotype: The junction and the germline gene differ at one end; a read error may be behind it. The chain couples TRBV5-1 to TRBJ1-1, with D maybe TRBD1 (6 bases). Per germline, CDR1 SGHRS and CDR2 YFSETQ. The CDR3 runs 16 residues. CDR3 residues: CASILGAIGGSVNAFF. CDR3 in DNA: TGCGCCAGCATCTTGGGGGCGATCGGAGGCTCCGTGAATGCTTTCTTT.

This clonotype showed up many times. The chain couples TRBV6-4 to TRBJ2-2, with 8 positions matching TRBD2. The J segment lost 1 base and the V segment lost 3 bases, leaving 1 base of the junction unmatched. Per germline, CDR1 MRHNA and CDR2 SNTAGT. CDR3 length: 15 residues. The CDR3 loop reads CASSDSGENTGELFF. In DNA, the CDR3 is TGTGCCAGCAGTGATAGCGGGGAGAACACCGGGGAGCTGTTTTTT.

The sample holds a few counts of this clonotype. The chain couples TRBV11-2 to TRBJ2-7; 7 bases map to TRBD2. CDR3 length: 15 amino acids. The germline gives CDR1 SGHAT, CDR2 FQNNGV. V shed 1 base, J shed 4 bases, and the junction held 7 bases outside the gene matches. The CDR3 sequence: CASSLGQLRGYEQYV. CDR3 coding DNA: TGTGCCAGCAGCTTAGGACAGTTGCGGGGGTACGAGCAGTACGTC.

This clonotype has more than one count but fewer than ten. The chain recombines TRBV11-2 with TRBJ2-5, with D tentatively TRBD2 (6 bases). Deletions cut 5 bases from V and 2 bases from J, with 15 bases between. Germline V gives CDR1 SGHAT, CDR2 FQNNGV. The CDR3 contains 15 residues. The CDR3 DNA is TGTGCCAGCAGCACGACCCCTGGGGGGCAAGAGACCCAGTACTTC. Translation: CASSTTPGGQETQYF.

Many counts were recorded for this clonotype. This chain joins TRBV5-1 and TRBJ2-3; D gene unclear. CDR1 and CDR2 from the germline V gene are SGHRS and YFSETQ. Trimming removed 2 bases from V and 1 base from J, with 8 bases in between. The CDR3 loop spans 14 amino acids. The CDR3 DNA reads as TGCGCCAGCAGCTTTGTGGTGGGCACAGATACGCAGTATTTT. It yields the protein CASSFVVGTDTQYF.

This clonotype was picked up many times. This chain links TRBV4-3 with TRBJ1-1; no definite D call. Trimming pared 1 base from V and 7 bases from J, leaving 16 bases between. The CDR3 totals 15 residues. The germline V gene has CDR1 LGHNA and CDR2 YSLEER. The CDR3 loop reads CASSQGSGFSSEAFF. The DNA of the CDR3 is TGCGCCAGCAGCCAAGGATCGGGGTTCAGTAGTGAAGCTTTCTTT.

This clonotype came up a few times. The chain uses TRBV4-2 and TRBJ2-3; TRBD2 is a possible D gene (5 bases). Trimming left V 0 bases short and J 1 base short, with 11 bases between. The CDR3 is 16 amino acids. Germline CDR1 and CDR2: LGHNA and YNFKEQ. The CDR3 coding sequence is TGTGCCAGCAGCCAAGATCTATACGGGGGCACAGATACGCAGTATTTT. Amino acids: CASSQDLYGGTDTQYF.

This clonotype counts as medium-sized. The chain joins TRBV12-3 or TRBV12-4 to TRBJ1-5, with D unclear. Trimming stripped 1 base from V and 7 bases from J, with 11 bases between. CDR3 length: 14 amino acids. CDR3 region: CASSLGWVSQPQHF. The CDR3 nucleotides read TGTGCCAGCAGTTTAGGGTGGGTCAGCCAGCCCCAGCATTTT.

This clonotype was detected a few times. This chain uses TRBV5-1 with TRBJ1-2; D ambiguous. Trimming left V 1 base short and J 2 bases short, with 6 bases between. CDR3 length: 13 residues. Germline assignment: CDR1 SGHRS and CDR2 YFSETQ. Written as DNA, the CDR3 is TGCGCCAGCAGCTTGAACGGAAACTATGGCTACACCTTC. Translating gives CASSLNGNYGYTF.

This chain joins TRBV9 and TRBJ1-1; D may be TRBD1 (5 bases). Germline V lookup: CDR1 SGDLS, CDR2 YYNGEE. This CDR3 contains 18 residues. V lost 0 bases, J lost 3 bases, and 21 bases lay in between. In DNA form, the CDR3 reads TGTGCCAGCAGCGTAGACTCTTGGACACCGGATTTGGACACTGAAGCTTTCTTT. Its translation is CASSVDSWTPDLDTEAFF.

The genes are TRBV18 and TRBJ2-7, with 7 nucleotides matching TRBD1. The CDR3 is made up of 14 amino acids. Germline lookup yields CDR1 KGHSH and CDR2 LQKENI. The V gene end was trimmed by 5 bases and the J gene end by 3 bases; junction bases not matched to a gene: 7. The CDR3 loop reads CASSGDRELYEQYF. In DNA, the CDR3 is TGTGCCAGCTCAGGCGACAGGGAGCTCTACGAGCAGTACTTC.

The chain has TRBV28 and TRBJ1-2; D remains unclear. V lost 8 bases and J 3 bases, leaving 16 bases between the germline ends. The germline V gene encodes CDR1 MDHEN and CDR2 SYDVKM. This CDR3 has 14 residues. The CDR3 sequence: CASADRTVYYGYTF. CDR3 nucleotide sequence: TGTGCCAGCGCGGACCGGACGGTGTACTATGGCTACACCTTC.